The 19 T cell receptor beta chains given below trace back to one sample, sequenced in a study of OX40 agonist ivuxolimab in advanced cancers. This table comes from immunoSEQ multiplex PCR, and its TCRdb copy is limited to in-frame clones, with some not included. The data show 81,000 or so clones, 88% seen once. Sequenced material: CD4+ or CD8+ T cells sorted from blood, taken in a trial of the OX40 agonist ivuxolimab. The origin of the receptors is an adult with an advanced solid tumor such as melanoma, head and neck, liver or kidney cancer.

The V call is TRBV4-3, the J call TRBJ2-2, with TRBD1 as a possible D gene (6 bases). Germline loops: CDR1 LGHNA, CDR2 YSLEER. The CDR3 sequence is 15 residues long. With 4 bases removed from V and 1 base from J, the gap between germline ends came to 10 bases. Here the CDR3 reads CASSRGTQNTGELFF. CDR3 DNA sequence: TGCGCCAGCAGCCGGGGGACACAGAACACCGGGGAGCTGTTTTTT.

This chain connects TRBV2 to TRBJ1-1, with D unresolved. V lost 6 bases and J lost 4, with 12 bases in between. The CDR3 is made up of 13 amino acids. Germline CDR1 reads SNHLY; CDR2 reads FYNNEI. The DNA for the CDR3 is TGTGCCAGCAGCCCCCAGATGGGCACTGAAGCTTTCTTT. It codes for CASSPQMGTEAFF.

The chain recombines TRBV7-2 with TRBJ1-1; tentatively, D is TRBD1 (5 bases). The CDR3 loop spans 13 amino acids. Germline-derived CDR1 and CDR2 are SGHTA and FQGNSA. The V end lost 5 bases, the J end lost 4 bases, and 11 bases lay between the germline ends. The CDR3 region is CASSPVRGTEAFF. The CDR3 nucleotides read TGTGCCAGCAGCCCGGTGAGGGGCACTGAAGCTTTCTTT.

The CDR3 is CASRAEWAKNIQYF. The CDR3 region has the DNA TGTGCCAGCAGGGCCGAATGGGCCAAAAACATTCAGTACTTC. The chain has TRBV27 and TRBJ2-4, with D hard to call. This CDR3 is 14 amino acids long. Germline V lookup: CDR1 MNHEY, CDR2 SMNVEV (reference sequence). The V end was cut by 6 bases, the J end by 1 base, with 10 bases between.

The chain joins TRBV18 to TRBJ2-7; 12 nucleotides line up with TRBD1. The CDR3 runs to 15 residues. CDR1 is KGHSH and CDR2 is LQKENI in the germline V gene. Trimming took 2 bases from V and 5 from J; bases not matched to a gene: 4. The CDR3 here is CASSPAGTGGNEQYF. The CDR3 DNA is TGTGCCAGCTCACCAGCCGGGACAGGGGGCAACGAGCAGTACTTC. The entire variable domain, with the rest obtained from reference TRBV18 and TRBJ2-7, is as follows: NAGVMQNPRHLVRRRGQEARLRCSPMKGHSHVYWYRQLPEEGLKFMVYLQKENIIDESGMPKERFSAEFPKEGPSILRIQQVVRGDSAAYFCASSPAGTGGNEQYFGPGTRLTVT.

The chain combines TRBV2 with TRBJ1-1; 9 bases map to TRBD1. Germline CDR1 reads SNHLY; CDR2 reads FYNNEI. V gave up 8 bases and J gave up 3 bases; unmatched junction bases: 4. The CDR3 is 13 amino acids. The CDR3 here is CASCRDRDTEAFF. DNA for the CDR3: TGTGCCAGCTGCCGGGACAGGGACACTGAAGCTTTCTTT.

This CDR3 reads CASSATPTSGEEYF. For the CDR3, the DNA is TGTGCCAGCAGCGCAACCCCGACTAGCGGGGAGGAGTACTTC. This chain connects TRBV9 to TRBJ2-7; 11 bases match TRBD2. Per the germline V gene, CDR1 is SGDLS and CDR2 is YYNGEE. Trimming took 3 bases from V and 11 from J; bases not matched to a gene: 10. The CDR3 spans 14 residues.

CDR3 sequence: CASSPLEDTGELFF. CDR3 nucleotide sequence: TGTGCCAGCTCACCATTAGAGGACACCGGGGAGCTGTTTTTT. This chain uses TRBV18 with TRBJ2-2, with D unclear. The CDR3 is 14 amino acids. Trimming took off 2 bases at V and 3 bases at J, with 7 bases between the two ends. CDR1 is KGHSH, CDR2 LQKENI, per germline.

The chain's CDR3 is CASSFMGGYTF. For the CDR3, the DNA is TGCGCCAGCAGCTTTATGGGGGGCTACACCTTC. The chain carries TRBV5-1 and TRBJ1-2; D is ambiguous. V lost 2 bases to trimming and J lost 8 bases, with 7 bases between them. The length of the CDR3 is 11 residues. Germline V gives CDR1 SGHRS, CDR2 YFSETQ.

In DNA, the CDR3 is TGTGCCAGCAGCTTAAGGAACTATGGCTACACCTTC. Translation: CASSLRNYGYTF. The J gene is TRBJ1-2, the V gene TRBV7-2; unclear D gene. V lost 2 bases and J lost 2, with 3 bases in between. CDR3 length: 12 amino acids. Germline V gene lookup returns CDR1 SGHTA and CDR2 FQGNSA.

The V gene is TRBV2, the J gene TRBJ1-2; D might be TRBD1 (5 bases). The CDR3 has 12 amino acids. Trimming stripped 3 bases from V and 6 bases from J, with 8 bases between. CDR1 and CDR2 (germline): SNHLY, FYNNEI. The CDR3: CASSESTDGYTF. The CDR3 coding sequence is TGTGCCAGCAGTGAGTCGACAGATGGCTACACCTTC.

The chain is built from TRBV19 and TRBJ1-1, with D unresolved. Germline V lookup: CDR1 LNHDA, CDR2 SQIVND (reference sequence). The CDR3 runs to 13 residues. Trimming took off 3 bases at V and 6 bases at J, with 11 bases between the two ends. CDR3 residues: CASSMQKRAEAFF. CDR3 DNA: TGTGCCAGTAGTATGCAGAAACGGGCTGAAGCTTTCTTT.

This chain links TRBV7-9 with TRBJ1-5; a weak D match, TRBD1 (5 bases). The germline V and J ends were trimmed by 1 base and 8 bases, with 12 bases remaining between them. The CDR3 is 14 amino acids. CDR1 and CDR2 from the germline V gene are SEHNR and FQNEAQ (reference sequence). The CDR3 sequence: CASSLGGNMEPQHF. The CDR3 region has the DNA TGTGCCAGCAGCTTAGGGGGGAACATGGAGCCCCAGCATTTT.

The sample holds a few counts of this clone. The CDR3: CASHPTGVVSHEQYF. The CDR3 DNA is TGTGCCAGCCACCCTACAGGGGTGGTTAGTCACGAGCAGTACTTC. The chain joins TRBV6-5 to TRBJ2-7; 7 bases match TRBD1. The ends lost 8 bases at V and 5 bases at J; junction bases unmatched: 15. This CDR3 has 15 amino acids. Germline values: CDR1 MNHEY, CDR2 SVGAGI.

This chain joins TRBV28 and TRBJ2-7; D is undetermined. The germline V gene has CDR1 MDHEN and CDR2 SYDVKM. This CDR3 is 11 amino acids long. V lost 0 bases to trimming and J lost 6 bases, with 3 bases between them. The CDR3 nucleotides read TGTGCCAGCAGTTTATGGCCCGAGCAGTACTTC. This translates into CASSLWPEQYF.

The chain combines TRBV10-3 with TRBJ2-7; TRBD2 matches 7 bases. Looked up from germline, CDR1 is ENHRY and CDR2 is SYGVKD. The length of the CDR3 is 14 residues. The V and J ends lost 10 bases and 3 bases, in that order; junction bases with no gene match: 12. CDR3 nucleotide sequence: TGTGCCACGGCCACGGGGGAGGGAAGCTACGAGCAGTACTTC. This codes for CATATGEGSYEQYF.

The chain couples TRBV18 to TRBJ2-7, with TRBD2 as a possible D gene (6 bases). This CDR3 is 13 amino acids long. V was trimmed by 0 bases and J by 6 bases, leaving 9 bases between them. Germline V gives CDR1 KGHSH, CDR2 LQKENI. The DNA of the CDR3 is TGTGCCAGCTCACCACCGGGACTTCTCGAGCAGTACTTC. Translating it yields CASSPPGLLEQYF.

The V gene is TRBV5-6, the J gene TRBJ2-3; D ambiguous. The CDR3 totals 14 residues. V lost 3 bases, J lost 1 base, and 9 bases lay in between. CDR1 is SGHDT, CDR2 YYEEEE, per germline. CDR3 protein: CASSSLDGTDTQYF. The CDR3 coding sequence is TGTGCCAGCAGCTCCCTCGACGGCACAGATACGCAGTATTTT.

The V call is TRBV9, the J call TRBJ1-1, with a weak D call TRBD1 (5 bases). V was clipped by 4 bases and J by 7 bases, with 23 bases between them. This CDR3 is built from 16 residues. In germline, CDR1 is SGDLS, CDR2 YYNGEE. The CDR3 region is CASSFDGGNGVGEAFF. CDR3 nucleotides: TGTGCCAGCAGCTTCGATGGGGGAAACGGAGTAGGTGAAGCTTTCTTT.